This TCR beta chain was found in a study of beta chain features in type 1 diabetes. Sequencing targeted expressed TCRB transcripts, as all isolated RNA had been reverse transcribed. Read counts averaged around 3.6 million for samples of naive, central memory and regulatory T cells. Assay: immunoSEQ multiplex PCR; the TCRdb copy retains only in-frame clones and omits some. Seen here are 970,000 or so clones, 15% to 20% observed once, and the top ten hold 0.023%. This clone has only a few counts. Its target is unknown. Distinct nucleotide sequences in the sample also encode this CDR3. Study-wide results and limits: Among type 1 diabetes patients, VDJ junctions had fewer insertions and more deletions. For Type 1 diabetes patients, all four CD4+ subsets carried TCRB CDR3s that were moderately but significantly shorter.

Averaging roughly 100 mL, one heparinised blood draw was given by each donor. The TCR comes from a woman between 18 and 29 years old in good health. What was sequenced was naive CD4+ T cells from blood.

This CDR3 is CASSKNTYEQYF. CDR3 nucleotides: TGTGCCAGCAGTAAAAATACCTACGAGCAGTACTTC. The chain recombines TRBV2 with TRBJ2-7; the D is unclear. Per the germline V gene, CDR1 is SNHLY and CDR2 is FYNNEI. Deletions cut 5 bases from V and 2 bases from J, with 7 bases between. The CDR3 extends over 12 amino acids.